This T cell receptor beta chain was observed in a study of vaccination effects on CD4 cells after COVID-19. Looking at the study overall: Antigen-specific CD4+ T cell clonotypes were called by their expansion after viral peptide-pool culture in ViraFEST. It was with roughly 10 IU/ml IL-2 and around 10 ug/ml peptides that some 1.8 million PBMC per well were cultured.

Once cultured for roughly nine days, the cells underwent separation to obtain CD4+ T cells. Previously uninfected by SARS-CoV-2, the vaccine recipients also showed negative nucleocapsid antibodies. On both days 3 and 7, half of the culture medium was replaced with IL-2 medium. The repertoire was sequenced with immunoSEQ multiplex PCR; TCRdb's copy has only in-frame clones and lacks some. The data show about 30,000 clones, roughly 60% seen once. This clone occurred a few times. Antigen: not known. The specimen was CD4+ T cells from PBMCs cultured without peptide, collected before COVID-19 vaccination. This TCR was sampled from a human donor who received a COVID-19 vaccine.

CDR3 residues: CASSPDPRALYGYTF. CDR3 nucleotide sequence: TGTGCCAGTAGTCCGGACCCCCGGGCCCTCTATGGCTACACCTTC. This rearrangement joins TRBV19 to TRBJ1-2; D uncertain. Germline V gene sequence: CDR1 LNHDA, CDR2 SQIVND (reference sequence). CDR3 length equals 15 residues. The V gene lost 5 bases and the J gene lost 4 bases, with 17 bases spanning the gap. Variable domain in full (rest from reference TRBV19 and TRBJ1-2): DGGITQSPKYLFRKEGQNVTLSCEQNLNHDAMYWYRQDPGQGLRLIYYSQIVNDFQKGDIAEGYSVSREKKESFPLTVTSAQKNPTAFYLCASSPDPRALYGYTFGSGTRLTVV.